Included here is one T cell receptor beta chain sequence, with context. No antigen is known for it. Produced via immunoSEQ multiplex PCR; TCRdb's table is partial and in-frame only. The sample yields some 2.3 million clones, more than 80% seen once. The entry originates in a study of shared clonotypes between healthy human individuals. Trimming took off 4 bases at V and 0 bases at J, with 11 bases between the two ends. Germline V gene lookup returns CDR1 SGDLS and CDR2 YYNGEE. This CDR3 has 15 amino acids. Overall study results and limits: In general, naive subsets displayed greater estimated richness than memory subsets did.

The receptor was isolated from a man aged 18 to 29 in good health. Some clones in this sample may be carry-over from other donors' samples. Sequencing used naive CD4+ T cells from PBMCs. Subset described: CD45RA+ positively selected. The gene calls are TRBV9 and TRBJ1-5, with D perhaps TRBD1 (5 bases). CDR3 protein: CASSPGPHSNQPQHF. The DNA of the CDR3 is TGTGCCAGCAGCCCGGGACCTCATAGCAATCAGCCCCAGCATTTT.